The T cell receptor beta chain under discussion was sequenced for a study of cytomegalovirus exposure and HLA in healthy donors. In its sample, this clone was seen a few times. Both 60 Vbeta primers and 13 Jbeta primers went into the PCR. Using immunoSEQ multiplex PCR, the repertoire was profiled, and TCRdb retains in-frame clones only, with some absent. The profile covers roughly 150,000 clones, with roughly 74% appearing a single time and 5% to 8% taken by the ten largest. The CDR3 runs to 12 residues. The germline CDR1 and CDR2 sequences are LNHDA and SQIVND (reference sequence). J is TRBJ1-2 and V is TRBV19; D uncertain. The sequencing sample was made of PBMCs. The TCR sequence derives from a woman in her thirties or forties in good health and CMV-seropositive. The CDR3 bases are TGTGCTGTCGGGAGTTATGACTATGGCTACACCTTC. This codes for CAVGSYDYGYTF.